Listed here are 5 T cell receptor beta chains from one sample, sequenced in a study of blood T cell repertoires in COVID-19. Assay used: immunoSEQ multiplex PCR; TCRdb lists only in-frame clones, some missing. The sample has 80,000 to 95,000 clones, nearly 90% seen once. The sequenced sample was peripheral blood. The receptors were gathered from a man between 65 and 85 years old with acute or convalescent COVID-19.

Here the CDR3 reads CASSQSVSAGDTQYF. The CDR3 DNA follows: TGCGCCAGCAGCCAATCGGTCAGCGCGGGGGATACGCAGTATTTT. V is TRBV4-3 and J is TRBJ2-3; D possibly corresponds to TRBD2 (6 bases). Looked up from germline, CDR1 is LGHNA and CDR2 is YSLEER. V was trimmed by 2 bases and J by 6 bases, leaving 15 bases between them. This CDR3 is built from 15 residues.

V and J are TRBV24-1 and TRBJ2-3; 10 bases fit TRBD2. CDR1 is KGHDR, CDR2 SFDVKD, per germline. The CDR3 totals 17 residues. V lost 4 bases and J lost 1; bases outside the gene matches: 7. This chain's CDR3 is CATSDPTLAGGTDTQYF. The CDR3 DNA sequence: TGTGCCACCAGTGACCCCACCCTAGCGGGGGGCACAGATACGCAGTATTTT.

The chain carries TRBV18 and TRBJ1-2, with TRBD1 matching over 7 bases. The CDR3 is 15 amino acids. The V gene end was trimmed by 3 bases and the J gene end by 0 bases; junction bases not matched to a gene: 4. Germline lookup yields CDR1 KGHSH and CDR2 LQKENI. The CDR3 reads CASSPGTAPNYGYTF. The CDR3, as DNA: TGTGCCAGCTCACCCGGGACAGCGCCTAACTATGGCTACACCTTC.

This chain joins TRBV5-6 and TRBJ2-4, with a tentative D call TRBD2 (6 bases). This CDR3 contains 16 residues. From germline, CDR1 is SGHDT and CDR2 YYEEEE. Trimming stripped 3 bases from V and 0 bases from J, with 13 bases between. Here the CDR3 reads CASSSAGSLAKNIQYF. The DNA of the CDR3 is TGTGCCAGCAGCTCGGCGGGAAGCTTAGCCAAAAACATTCAGTACTTC.

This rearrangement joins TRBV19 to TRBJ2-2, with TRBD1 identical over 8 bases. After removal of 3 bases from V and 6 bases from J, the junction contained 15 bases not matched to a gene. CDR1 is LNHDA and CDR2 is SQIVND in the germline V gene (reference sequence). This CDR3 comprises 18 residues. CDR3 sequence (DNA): TGTGCCAGTAGTATCTGGGCAGGGGGCGAAGGGTGGGCCGGGGAGCTGTTTTTT. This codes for CASSIWAGGEGWAGELFF. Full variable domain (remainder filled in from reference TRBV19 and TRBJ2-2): DGGITQSPKYLFRKEGQNVTLSCEQNLNHDAMYWYRQDPGQGLRLIYYSQIVNDFQKGDIAEGYSVSREKKESFPLTVTSAQKNPTAFYLCASSIWAGGEGWAGELFFGEGSRLTVL.